Presented here are 15 T cell receptor beta chains from one specimen sequenced in a study of neoadjuvant anti-PD-1 for oral cavity cancer. Assay used: immunoSEQ multiplex PCR; TCRdb lists only in-frame clones, some missing. In the table there are under 15,000 clones, 65% of which are singletons. Sequenced here: PBMCs, sampled before nivolumab (anti-PD-1) treatment. The receptors derive from a person aged 40 to 85 with oral cavity squamous cell carcinoma.

This clone was recorded a few times. The chain carries TRBV27 and TRBJ1-5; TRBD1 matches at 8 bases. The CDR3 covers 16 residues. Germline CDR1 reads MNHEY; CDR2 reads SMNVEV (reference sequence). V lost 5 bases, J lost 5 bases, and 11 bases stayed unmatched. The CDR3 DNA reads as TGTGCCAGCAGTCCCTCCAGGGGGCAGCGGGATCAGCCCCAGCATTTT. Protein: CASSPSRGQRDQPQHF.

This chain joins TRBV29-1 and TRBJ2-1; D is uncertain. The germline V gene encodes CDR1 SQVTM and CDR2 ANQGSEA. The length of the CDR3 is 11 residues. Trimming shortened V by 6 bases and J by 6 bases, and 9 bases separated the two germline ends. The CDR3 loop reads CSVELFNEQFF. CDR3 DNA sequence: TGCAGCGTCGAACTTTTCAATGAGCAGTTCTTC.

The chain couples TRBV27 to TRBJ1-5; TRBD1 matches 9 bases. The CDR3 is 16 amino acids. CDR1 and CDR2 from the germline V gene are MNHEY and SMNVEV (reference sequence). V was clipped by 4 bases and J by 7 bases; unmatched bases: 11. CDR3: CASSSGQGTARQPQHF. CDR3 DNA: TGTGCCAGCAGTTCCGGACAGGGGACTGCCAGACAGCCCCAGCATTTT.

This chain links TRBV7-2 with TRBJ1-2; possible D gene TRBD1, 5 bases. V lost 4 bases to trimming and J lost 8 bases, with 11 bases between them. The CDR3 totals 12 residues. CDR1 and CDR2 from the germline V gene are SGHTA and FQGNSA. Here the CDR3 reads CASSSRVGGYTF. CDR3 DNA: TGTGCCAGCAGCTCCAGGGTAGGCGGCTACACCTTC.

The V gene is TRBV2, the J gene TRBJ2-1; no reliable D call. Trimming stripped 8 bases from V and 11 bases from J, with 22 bases between. The CDR3 totals 14 residues. Per the germline V gene, CDR1 is SNHLY and CDR2 is FYNNEI. CDR3 protein: CASSVPPPVTKQFF. The CDR3 nucleotides are TGTGCCAGCTCGGTCCCTCCCCCAGTGACAAAGCAGTTCTTC. Full variable domain (missing parts from reference TRBV2 and TRBJ2-1): EPEVTQTPSHQVTQMGQEVILRCVPISNHLYFYWYRQILGQKVEFLVSFYNNEISEKSEIFDDQFSVERPDGSNFTLKIRSTKLEDSAMYFCASSVPPPVTKQFFGPGTRLTVL.

In its sample, this clone was seen once. The V and J genes are TRBV9 and TRBJ2-5, with D possibly matching TRBD1 (5 bases). Germline values: CDR1 SGDLS, CDR2 YYNGEE. CDR3 length: 15 amino acids. Trimming pared 6 bases from V and 4 bases from J, leaving 19 bases between. CDR3 protein: CASTFAQGQGETQYF. The CDR3 bases are TGTGCCAGCACCTTCGCCCAGGGTCAGGGAGAGACCCAGTACTTC.

This clone appeared a few times. The chain combines TRBV25-1 with TRBJ2-5; no clear D gene. Trimming removed 0 bases at V and 1 base at J, with 3 bases between. This CDR3 region has 13 residues. Germline V gives CDR1 MGHDK, CDR2 SYGVNS. The CDR3 DNA sequence: TGTGCCAGCAGTGAATATTCCCAAGAGACCCAGTACTTC. It encodes CASSEYSQETQYF.

The chain couples TRBV4-1 to TRBJ1-2; TRBD1 agrees at 7 bases. After removal of 2 bases from V and 8 bases from J, the junction contained 11 bases not matched to a gene. This CDR3 has 15 residues. Germline V gene sequence: CDR1 MGHRA, CDR2 YSYEKL. This chain's CDR3 is CASSQFVTGAYGYTF. DNA for the CDR3: TGCGCCAGCAGCCAATTCGTAACAGGGGCTTACGGCTACACCTTC.

This clone showed up just once. The chain links TRBV4-1 to TRBJ1-1; 7 positions match TRBD1. Germline CDR1 MGHRA, CDR2 YSYEKL. There are 14 residues in the CDR3. The ends lost 1 base at V and 1 base at J; junction bases unmatched: 0. CDR3 bases: TGCGCCAGCAGCCAAGGACAGGGGAACACTGAAGCTTTCTTT. Protein product: CASSQGQGNTEAFF.

The chain has TRBV9 and TRBJ1-1, with TRBD1 matching 7 bases. Germline CDR1 reads SGDLS; CDR2 reads YYNGEE. V lost 0 bases, J lost 4 bases, and 3 bases stayed unmatched. This CDR3 spans 14 amino acids. This CDR3 reads CASSVGRGPTEAFF. CDR3 nucleotide sequence: TGTGCCAGCAGCGTAGGTAGGGGGCCCACTGAAGCTTTCTTT.

This clone has a handful of counts. The rearrangement uses TRBV6-1 and TRBJ1-1; D is ambiguous. Trimming took off 2 bases at V and 1 base at J, with 8 bases between the two ends. The CDR3 loop spans 14 amino acids. Germline CDR1 and CDR2: MNHNS and SASEGT. CDR3 sequence reads: CASSERQPNTEAFF. The CDR3 DNA is TGTGCCAGCAGTGAAAGGCAGCCGAACACTGAAGCTTTCTTT.

By share, this clone counts as medium-sized. The chain carries TRBV29-1 and TRBJ1-2; no definite D call. This CDR3 spans 12 amino acids. V was shortened by 5 bases and J by 4 bases, with 11 bases between the two germline ends. The germline V gene encodes CDR1 SQVTM and CDR2 ANQGSEA. CDR3 sequence: CSVPRGSYGYTF. The CDR3 region has the DNA TGCAGCGTTCCTCGAGGTTCCTATGGCTACACCTTC.

V gene TRBV5-4 combines with J gene TRBJ1-3; the D is unclear. The CDR3 contains 16 residues. V lost 3 bases to trimming and J lost 0 bases, with 13 bases between them. The V gene's germline CDR1 is SGHNT and CDR2 YYREEE (reference sequence). The CDR3 spells CASSSRALSSGNTIYF. In DNA, the CDR3 is TGTGCCAGCAGCTCTCGGGCGCTAAGCTCTGGAAACACCATATATTTT.

This clone was seen only a few times. The chain combines TRBV18 with TRBJ2-7; 8 bases agree with TRBD1. The germline V gene encodes CDR1 KGHSH and CDR2 LQKENI. This CDR3 contains 13 residues. The V gene end was trimmed by 5 bases and the J gene end by 7 bases; junction bases not matched to a gene: 7. CDR3 sequence: CASSADRAFEQYF. In nucleotides, the CDR3 is TGTGCCAGCTCAGCGGACAGGGCCTTTGAGCAGTACTTC.

This clone was detected a few times. The chain is built from TRBV13 and TRBJ1-6; the match to TRBD1 covers 8 bases. This CDR3 comprises 15 residues. V was clipped by 4 bases and J by 7 bases; unmatched bases: 6. Per germline, CDR1 PRHDT and CDR2 FYEKMQ (reference sequence). This CDR3 is CASSSPGGENSPLHF. CDR3 nucleotides: TGTGCCAGCAGCTCCCCAGGGGGCGAGAATTCACCCCTCCACTTT.